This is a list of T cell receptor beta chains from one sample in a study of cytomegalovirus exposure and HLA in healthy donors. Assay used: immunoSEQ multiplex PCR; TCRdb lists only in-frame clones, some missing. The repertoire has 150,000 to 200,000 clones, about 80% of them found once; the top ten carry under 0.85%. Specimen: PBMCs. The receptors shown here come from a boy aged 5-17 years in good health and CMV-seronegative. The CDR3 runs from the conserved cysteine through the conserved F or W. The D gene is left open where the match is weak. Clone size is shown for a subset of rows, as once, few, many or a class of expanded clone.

DNA: TGTGCCAGCAGTGTAGTAGACATCTCTGGAAACACCATATATTTT
CDR3: CASSVVDISGNTIYF
V: TRBV2
size: few
J: TRBJ1-3
D: -

DNA: TGTGCCAGCAGCTCCCCGATAGTAACTGAAGCTTTCTTT
CDR3: CASSSPIVTEAFF
V: TRBV7-3
size: -
J: TRBJ1-1
D: -

DNA: TGTGCCAGCAGCGTAGCTACCGGAGGGAATAATTCACCCCTCCACTTT
CDR3: CASSVATGGNNSPLHF
V: TRBV9
size: -
J: TRBJ1-6
D: -

DNA: TGTGCCATCAGTGATGTCGACGGGTCCTACGAGCAGTACTTC
CDR3: CAISDVDGSYEQYF
V: TRBV10-3
size: -
J: TRBJ2-7
D: -

DNA: TGTGCCAGCAGCCAAAACCCGAGGGGAGGTGGCTACACCTTC
CDR3: CASSQNPRGGGYTF
V: TRBV11-2
size: -
J: TRBJ1-2
D: -

DNA: TGTGCCATCAGCGCCCTTGGACAGGGGGCCGGAAACACCATATATTTT
CDR3: CAISALGQGAGNTIYF
V: TRBV10-3
size: -
J: TRBJ1-3
D: TRBD1

DNA: TGTGCCAGCAGCGGGGGGTCCTATGGCTACACCTTC
CDR3: CASSGGSYGYTF
V: TRBV7-9
size: few
J: TRBJ1-2
D: -

DNA: TGTGCCAGCAGCCGACCGTCGGGCATTCAGTACTTC
CDR3: CASSRPSGIQYF
V: TRBV5-4
size: -
J: TRBJ2-4
D: -

DNA: TGTGCCAGCAGTCTGACACAGGGGGCGCAGGGCTACACCTTC
CDR3: CASSLTQGAQGYTF
V: TRBV27
size: -
J: TRBJ1-2
D: TRBD1

DNA: TGTGCCTGGGTGGGGACAGGGGGCATTTTCACTGAAGCTTTCTTT
CDR3: CAWVGTGGIFTEAFF
V: TRBV30
size: -
J: TRBJ1-1
D: TRBD1

DNA: TGTGCCAGCAGTGACTCCGGGGACAAGGGGGATACGCAGTATTTT
CDR3: CASSDSGDKGDTQYF
V: TRBV6-4
size: -
J: TRBJ2-3
D: -

DNA: TGTGCCAGCAGCCAATGGGGAGGGATCTCCGAGCAGTACTTC
CDR3: CASSQWGGISEQYF
V: TRBV14
size: -
J: TRBJ2-7
D: TRBD2

DNA: TGTGCCAGCAGCTGGACAGGGGTTACTCCCTACGAGCAGTACTTC
CDR3: CASSWTGVTPYEQYF
V: TRBV5-5
size: -
J: TRBJ2-7
D: TRBD1

DNA: TGTGCCAGCAGTTACTCAGCAGGGTATGGCTACACCTTC
CDR3: CASSYSAGYGYTF
V: TRBV6-5
size: -
J: TRBJ1-2
D: -

DNA: TGTGCCAGCAGCCCGATGGCGGGGGGAACCGGGGAGCTGTTTTTT
CDR3: CASSPMAGGTGELFF
V: TRBV11-2
size: -
J: TRBJ2-2
D: TRBD2

DNA: TGTTCCAGCAGCCGAGGACTAGCGGGGGGCACAGATACGCAGTATTTT
CDR3: CSSSRGLAGGTDTQYF
V: TRBV7-9
size: -
J: TRBJ2-3
D: TRBD2

DNA: TGTGCCAGCAGCGCAGGGACAGGGGAGGGGTCAGGCACTGAAGCTTTCTTT
CDR3: CASSAGTGEGSGTEAFF
V: TRBV9
size: few
J: TRBJ1-1
D: TRBD1

DNA: TGTGCCAGGGACCTGGGACTACAAGAGACCCAGTACTTC
CDR3: CARDLGLQETQYF
V: TRBV2
size: -
J: TRBJ2-5
D: TRBD2

DNA: TGCAGCGTTAATCTAGCGGGAGGGCCACCCCAGCAGTACTTC
CDR3: CSVNLAGGPPQQYF
V: TRBV29-1
size: -
J: TRBJ2-5
D: TRBD2

DNA: TGTGCCAGCAGGACGACAGGGGCCCGTCAGCCCCAGCATTTT
CDR3: CASRTTGARQPQHF
V: TRBV6-1
size: -
J: TRBJ1-5
D: TRBD1

DNA: TGCGCCAGCAGCTTGGTCCCGGGACAGTTGAACACTGAAGCTTTCTTT
CDR3: CASSLVPGQLNTEAFF
V: TRBV5-1
size: -
J: TRBJ1-1
D: TRBD1

DNA: TGTGCCAGCAGCGAGACAGGGGGCGGCACTGAAGCTTTCTTT
CDR3: CASSETGGGTEAFF
V: TRBV5-4
size: -
J: TRBJ1-1
D: TRBD1

DNA: TGTGCCAGCAGCGAGCAGGGCGCATCTATATCGAATGGCTACACCTTC
CDR3: CASSEQGASISNGYTF
V: TRBV7-9
size: -
J: TRBJ1-2
D: -

DNA: TGTGCCAGCAGTGAGAGGAAATCCGGGGGGACTGAAGCTTTCTTT
CDR3: CASSERKSGGTEAFF
V: TRBV2
size: -
J: TRBJ1-1
D: -

DNA: TGTGCCAGCAGTGACAGGGCGCGGAACACTGAAGCTTTCTTT
CDR3: CASSDRARNTEAFF
V: TRBV2
size: -
J: TRBJ1-1
D: -